Here is one T cell receptor (beta chain) with its context. The target antigen is unknown. CDR1 MNHEY and CDR2 SVGAGI come from the germline V gene. CDR3 length: 16 amino acids. V lost 2 bases, J lost 9 bases, and 13 bases stayed unmatched. This sample is drawn from a study of graft-versus-host responses after intestinal transplantation. The wider study: As for transplant type, recipients had multivisceral, liver-intestinal, or isolated intestinal grafts. Tacrolimus and steroids were given for 2 to 3 years to all recipients after anti-thymocyte globulin induction. General observations from the study: Recipient marrow contained GvH clones, some of which appeared first in ileum or blood. Early after transplant, HvG declines were associated with peak levels of circulating GvH clones.

TCRdb's table, derived via immunoSEQ multiplex PCR, lists solely in-frame clones and lacks some. The sample lists about 12,000 clones; around 80% were seen once. The receptor's source is a human patient who received an intestinal transplant, so some T cells may come from the graft donor. The chain recombines TRBV6-5 with TRBJ2-5, with 9 nucleotides matching TRBD1. Sequenced here: PBMCs, sampled around 120 days after transplant. The CDR3 reads CASSYVPGQGLGSQYF. CDR3 sequence (DNA): TGTGCCAGCAGTTACGTTCCGGGACAGGGTTTAGGGTCCCAGTACTTC.